This T cell receptor (beta chain) appears in the sequencing data of a study of blood T cell repertoires in COVID-19. This clone was counted only a few times. Sequencing used immunoSEQ multiplex PCR; TCRdb keeps in-frame clones, though not all of them. The table lists some 250,000 clones, roughly 83% of them singletons. Losses at the gene ends were 6 bases for V and 5 bases for J; bases not matched to a gene: 9. The CDR3 has 14 amino acids. CDR1 and CDR2 (germline): SNHLY, FYNNEI. The sequence came from a man older than 75 with acute or convalescent COVID-19. The sample consisted of peripheral blood. The gene calls are TRBV2 and TRBJ2-7; 8 bases agree with TRBD1. DNA for the CDR3: TGTGCCAGCAGGGGGACAGGTTTTGACAACGAGCAGTACTTC. Translated: CASRGTGFDNEQYF.